The rows below give T cell receptor beta chains drawn from one sample of a study of blood T cell repertoires in COVID-19. This table comes from immunoSEQ multiplex PCR, and its TCRdb copy is limited to in-frame clones, with some not included. The data hold a few hundred thousand clones, with around 87% observed a single time. The sample was peripheral blood. These TCRs come from a young woman who had recovered from COVID-19. CDR3s include the opening cysteine and the closing phenylalanine or tryptophan. The order of the fields is CDR3 protein, CDR3 DNA, D gene, V gene, J gene, clone size. A D gene is named only where the DNA matches it firmly. Some rows have no size entry. The others give once, few or many, or a class for an expanded clone.

CDR3: CASSLGLSSGEKLFF
DNA: TGTGCTAGCAGCTTAGGACTCAGCAGTGGGGAAAAACTGTTTTTT
D: -
V: TRBV7-7
J: TRBJ1-4
size: -

CDR3: CASRGGADEQFF
DNA: TGTGCCAGCAGGGGGGGGGCCGATGAGCAGTTCTTC
D: -
V: TRBV3-1/TRBV3-2
J: TRBJ2-1
size: -

CDR3: CASSGDRGPTNEKLFF
DNA: TGTGCCAGCTCAGGGGACAGGGGACCAACTAATGAAAAACTGTTTTTT
D: TRBD1
V: TRBV18
J: TRBJ1-4
size: -

CDR3: CASSQLPPGAMNTEAFF
DNA: TGCGCCAGCAGCCAACTACCCCCAGGGGCAATGAACACTGAAGCTTTCTTT
D: -
V: TRBV4-1
J: TRBJ1-1
size: -

CDR3: CASSLLDRDVSEQYF
DNA: TGTGCCAGCAGTTTATTGGACAGGGACGTGAGCGAGCAGTACTTC
D: TRBD1
V: TRBV28
J: TRBJ2-7
size: once

CDR3: CASSLQTSYEQYF
DNA: TGTGCCAGCAGCTTGCAGACTTCCTACGAGCAGTACTTC
D: -
V: TRBV11-2
J: TRBJ2-7
size: -

CDR3: CASSPPTRTDTQYF
DNA: TGTGCCAGCTCACCACCGACCAGGACAGATACGCAGTATTTT
D: -
V: TRBV18
J: TRBJ2-3
size: -

CDR3: CASIGVYRGHYEQYF
DNA: TGTGCCAGCATCGGGGTCTACAGGGGGCACTACGAGCAGTACTTC
D: TRBD1
V: TRBV27
J: TRBJ2-7
size: -

CDR3: CASSSQGVVAGNTIYF
DNA: TGTGCCAGCAGCTCACAGGGAGTAGTGGCTGGAAACACCATATATTTT
D: -
V: TRBV7-9
J: TRBJ1-3
size: -

CDR3: CAVRTGRPEAFF
DNA: TGTGCCGTTCGGACAGGGCGGCCTGAAGCTTTCTTT
D: TRBD1
V: TRBV6-5
J: TRBJ1-1
size: -

CDR3: CASSPPVEQGFGMNTEAFF
DNA: TGTGCCAGCTCACCACCGGTGGAACAGGGTTTCGGTATGAACACTGAAGCTTTCTTT
D: -
V: TRBV18
J: TRBJ1-1
size: -

CDR3: CASSRGGGNSPLHF
DNA: TGTGCCAGCAGCCGGGGAGGGGGGAATTCACCCCTCCACTTT
D: -
V: TRBV27
J: TRBJ1-6
size: -

CDR3: CASSAEDRVGEKLFF
DNA: TGTGCCAGCAGCGCAGAGGACAGGGTGGGTGAAAAACTGTTTTTT
D: TRBD1
V: TRBV9
J: TRBJ1-4
size: -

CDR3: CASRPDRNFNTGELFF
DNA: TGCGCCAGCAGGCCTGACAGAAACTTCAACACCGGGGAGCTGTTTTTT
D: -
V: TRBV5-1
J: TRBJ2-2
size: -

CDR3: CASSLALSNSPLHF
DNA: TGTGCCAGCAGCTTGGCCCTAAGTAATTCACCCCTCCACTTT
D: -
V: TRBV5-6
J: TRBJ1-6
size: -

CDR3: CASSNRASSTDTQYF
DNA: TGTGCCAGTAGTAACAGGGCCTCTAGCACAGATACGCAGTATTTT
D: -
V: TRBV19
J: TRBJ2-3
size: -

CDR3: CASSHLDRRNYGYTF
DNA: TGTGCCAGCAGCCATTTGGACAGAAGGAACTATGGCTACACCTTC
D: -
V: TRBV3-1/TRBV3-2
J: TRBJ1-2
size: -

CDR3: CASGTTGVKDTQYF
DNA: TGTGCCAGCGGAACGACAGGGGTGAAAGATACGCAGTATTTT
D: TRBD1
V: TRBV5-8
J: TRBJ2-3
size: -

CDR3: CASSYSMGTGGWEQYF
DNA: TGTGCCAGCAGTTACTCGATGGGGACAGGGGGCTGGGAGCAGTACTTC
D: TRBD1
V: TRBV6-5
J: TRBJ2-7
size: -

CDR3: CASSVVASGRANEQFF
DNA: TGTGCCAGCAGCGTAGTGGCTAGCGGGAGGGCCAATGAGCAGTTCTTC
D: TRBD2
V: TRBV9
J: TRBJ2-1
size: -

CDR3: CASTRQGTYEQYF
DNA: TGCGCCAGCACACGACAGGGGACTTACGAGCAGTACTTC
D: TRBD1
V: TRBV5-1
J: TRBJ2-7
size: -

CDR3: CASSEIAGGHYDEQFF
DNA: TGTGCCAGCAGCGAAATAGCGGGAGGGCACTACGATGAGCAGTTCTTC
D: TRBD2
V: TRBV9
J: TRBJ2-1
size: -

CDR3: CASSLPPRVRSNQPQHF
DNA: TGTGCCAGCAGTTTACCCCCGAGGGTCCGGAGCAATCAGCCCCAGCATTTT
D: -
V: TRBV28
J: TRBJ1-5
size: many

CDR3: CASSTLQTSQWEQYF
DNA: TGTGCCAGCAGTACCCTCCAGACTAGCCAGTGGGAGCAGTACTTC
D: TRBD2
V: TRBV11-2
J: TRBJ2-7
size: -

CDR3: CASSEHLAADVSFDEQYF
DNA: TGTGCCAGCAGTGAACACCTAGCTGCCGACGTCTCGTTCGACGAGCAGTACTTC
D: -
V: TRBV6-1
J: TRBJ2-7
size: -

CDR3: CASSPIGQNYGYTF
DNA: TGTGCCAGTAGCCCTATCGGACAGAACTATGGCTACACCTTC
D: -
V: TRBV19
J: TRBJ1-2
size: once

CDR3: CASSGTGTPNTEAFF
DNA: TGTGCCAGCAGCGGAACCGGGACACCCAACACTGAAGCTTTCTTT
D: -
V: TRBV13
J: TRBJ1-1
size: -

CDR3: CASSLIGREAFF
DNA: TGTGCCAGCAGTTTAATCGGCAGGGAAGCTTTCTTT
D: -
V: TRBV27
J: TRBJ1-1
size: -

CDR3: CASSQVSGAIIYF
DNA: TGTGCCAGCAGCCAAGTCTCAGGGGCCATCATATATTTT
D: -
V: TRBV3-1/TRBV3-2
J: TRBJ1-3
size: -

CDR3: CASSDYRVQETQYF
DNA: TGTGCCAGCAGTGATTACAGGGTCCAAGAGACCCAGTACTTC
D: -
V: TRBV2
J: TRBJ2-5
size: -

CDR3: CASSRSAGGEAYGYTF
DNA: TGCGCCAGCAGCCGGTCGGCGGGGGGGGAGGCCTATGGCTACACCTTC
D: -
V: TRBV4-1
J: TRBJ1-2
size: -

CDR3: CSAVDARGAFF
DNA: TGCAGTGCCGTTGACGCCCGGGGAGCTTTCTTT
D: -
V: TRBV20-1
J: TRBJ1-1
size: -

CDR3: CATSPGQTYEQYF
DNA: TGTGCCACCTCCCCGGGACAGACGTACGAGCAGTACTTC
D: TRBD1
V: TRBV10-3
J: TRBJ2-7
size: once

CDR3: CASSAGQGAENNYGYTF
DNA: TGCGCCAGCAGCGCCGGACAGGGGGCAGAGAACAACTATGGCTACACCTTC
D: TRBD1
V: TRBV5-1
J: TRBJ1-2
size: -

CDR3: CASSLGGGVYNEQFF
DNA: TGTGCCAGCAGCTTAGGCGGGGGGGTCTACAATGAGCAGTTCTTC
D: TRBD2
V: TRBV11-2
J: TRBJ2-1
size: -

CDR3: CASGGGAKNIQYF
DNA: TGTGCCAGCGGGGGAGGAGCCAAAAACATTCAGTACTTC
D: -
V: TRBV3-1/TRBV3-2
J: TRBJ2-4
size: once

CDR3: CASSSPTGGSYEQYF
DNA: TGTGCCAGCAGTTCCCCGACAGGGGGATCCTACGAGCAGTACTTC
D: TRBD1
V: TRBV28
J: TRBJ2-7
size: -

CDR3: CASSSDRAYEQYF
DNA: TGTGCCAGCAGTTCGGACAGGGCCTACGAGCAGTACTTC
D: TRBD1
V: TRBV13
J: TRBJ2-7
size: -

CDR3: CASSADRVEKLFF
DNA: TGTGCCAGCAGCGCCGACAGGGTTGAAAAACTGTTTTTT
D: TRBD1
V: TRBV5-6
J: TRBJ1-4
size: few

CDR3: CASSLNPGAQETQYF
DNA: TGTGCCAGCAGCTTAAACCCAGGGGCTCAAGAGACCCAGTACTTC
D: -
V: TRBV7-2
J: TRBJ2-5
size: -

CDR3: CASSVQNSGANVLTF
DNA: TGTGCCAGCAGCGTACAGAACTCTGGGGCCAACGTCCTGACTTTC
D: -
V: TRBV5-6
J: TRBJ2-6
size: -

CDR3: CASSDSSGANVLTF
DNA: TGCGCCAGCAGTGACAGCTCTGGGGCCAACGTCCTGACTTTC
D: -
V: TRBV5-1
J: TRBJ2-6
size: -

CDR3: CASSPGTGRTQYF
DNA: TGTGCCAGCAGCCCCGGGACAGGGAGGACGCAGTATTTT
D: TRBD1
V: TRBV11-2
J: TRBJ2-3
size: -

CDR3: CASSSRDRGNYGYTF
DNA: TGTGCCAGCAGCTCCCGGGACAGGGGTAACTATGGCTACACCTTC
D: TRBD1
V: TRBV7-2
J: TRBJ1-2
size: -

CDR3: CASSLDRGKETQYF
DNA: TGTGCCAGCAGCTTAGATCGGGGGAAAGAGACCCAGTACTTC
D: -
V: TRBV11-1
J: TRBJ2-5
size: -

CDR3: CASSFSGLREETQYF
DNA: TGTGCCAGCAGTTTTTCGGGACTAAGGGAGGAGACCCAGTACTTC
D: TRBD2
V: TRBV27
J: TRBJ2-5
size: -

CDR3: CASSQVEAPLLFF
DNA: TGTGCCAGCAGCCAAGTTGAAGCGCCCTTGCTCTTCTTC
D: -
V: TRBV4-2
J: TRBJ2-1
size: -

CDR3: CASRTGALSTGELFF
DNA: TGTGCCAGCAGGACAGGGGCGTTAAGCACCGGGGAGCTGTTTTTT
D: TRBD1
V: TRBV27
J: TRBJ2-2
size: -

CDR3: CASSLGAGYQETQYF
DNA: TGTGCCAGCAGCTTAGGAGCGGGGTACCAAGAGACCCAGTACTTC
D: TRBD2
V: TRBV7-2
J: TRBJ2-5
size: few

CDR3: CASRRTGGEHTF
DNA: TGTGCCAGCAGGAGGACAGGGGGCGAGCACACCTTC
D: TRBD1
V: TRBV2
J: TRBJ1-2
size: few

CDR3: CASSQDAHEQYF
DNA: TGTGCCAGCAGCCAAGATGCGCACGAGCAGTACTTC
D: -
V: TRBV3-1/TRBV3-2
J: TRBJ2-7
size: -

CDR3: CASSPDGGRETQYF
DNA: TGTGCCAGCAGCCCCGACGGGGGGCGGGAGACCCAGTACTTC
D: -
V: TRBV5-6
J: TRBJ2-5
size: -